The 2 T cell receptor beta chains below all came from one sample that was sequenced in a study of blood T cell repertoires in COVID-19. Profiling relied on immunoSEQ multiplex PCR, and the TCRdb table lists in-frame clones only, not all of them. The top ten clones hold 7.5% to 10% of a sample with approximately 94,000 clones, around 88% of them seen once. Sequencing was carried out using peripheral blood. These receptor sequences come from a woman aged 65 to 85 with acute or convalescent COVID-19.

This clone was picked up one time. The J gene is TRBJ2-2, the V gene TRBV12-3 or TRBV12-4; D is possibly TRBD2 (6 bases). V was shortened by 8 bases and J by 6 bases, with 10 bases between the two germline ends. The CDR3 runs to 12 residues. The CDR3 here is CASREWSGELFF. In nucleotides, the CDR3 is TGTGCCAGCCGGGAGTGGTCCGGGGAGCTGTTTTTT.

CDR3 sequence: CSVAQTSGNTIYF. CDR3 coding DNA: TGCAGCGTTGCACAGACCTCTGGAAACACCATATATTTT. The chain couples TRBV29-1 to TRBJ1-3; unclear D gene. Germline CDR1 reads SQVTM; CDR2 reads ANQGSEA. The CDR3 is 13 residues long. Between the trimmed V and J ends, which lost 4 bases and 0 bases, there was a span of 7 bases.